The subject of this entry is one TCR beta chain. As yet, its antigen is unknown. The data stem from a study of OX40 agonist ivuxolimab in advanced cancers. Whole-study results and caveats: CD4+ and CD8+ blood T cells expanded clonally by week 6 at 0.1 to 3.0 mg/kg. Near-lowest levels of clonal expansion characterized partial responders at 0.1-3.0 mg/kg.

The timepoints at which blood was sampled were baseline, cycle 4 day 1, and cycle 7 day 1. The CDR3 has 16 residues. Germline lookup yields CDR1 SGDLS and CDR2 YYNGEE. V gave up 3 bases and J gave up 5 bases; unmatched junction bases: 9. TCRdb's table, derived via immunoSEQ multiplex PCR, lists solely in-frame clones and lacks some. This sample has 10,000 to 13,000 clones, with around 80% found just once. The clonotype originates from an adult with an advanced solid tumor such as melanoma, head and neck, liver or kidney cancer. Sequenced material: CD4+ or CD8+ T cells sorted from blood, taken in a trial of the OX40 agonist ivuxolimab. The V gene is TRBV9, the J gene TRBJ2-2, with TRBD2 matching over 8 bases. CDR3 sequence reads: CASSALRERETGELFF. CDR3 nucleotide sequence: TGTGCCAGCAGCGCCCTTCGCGAGCGGGAGACCGGGGAGCTGTTTTTT.